The text below deals with one T cell receptor beta chain. Its antigen is unknown. TCRdb itself ran the RACE reads through MiXCR, one entry per CDR3 protein. The sample carries 150,000 to 200,000 distinct CDR3 sequences, roughly 14% recorded once. These data come from a study of human T cells and chemical hapten exposure. The wider study: Patch tests put 0.01% DPC on the upper back, read at 6 days. Notes on the study in general: Against controls, expanded TCRs gave rise to significantly more large CDR3 similarity clusters.

Regarding time point: patch test 1, 2 weeks after DPC sensitization. Treatment: therapeutic diphenylcyclopropenone sensitization with weekly scalp DPC. Germline CDR1 reads DFQATT; CDR2 reads SNEGSKA (reference sequence). The CDR3 covers 15 residues. The J segment lost 1 base and the V segment lost 6 bases, leaving 7 bases of the junction unmatched. The sample consisted of whole blood, taken in connection with sensitization to the hapten diphenylcyclopropenone (DPC). This TCR was recovered from a woman aged 25 to 45 with alopecia areata. Some clones in this sample may be carry-over from other donors' samples. This sequence joins TRBV20-1 and TRBJ1-5, with 9 bases that match TRBD1. CDR3 coding DNA: TGCAGTGCCGCCGGGACAGGGATAAGCAATCAGCCCCAGCATTTT. Encoded protein: CSAAGTGISNQPQHF.